This T cell receptor (beta chain) was documented in a study of identical twins. This CDR3 comprises 16 residues. V dropped 3 bases and J dropped 4 bases, with 19 bases sitting between them. TCRdb reanalysed the 5' RACE reads using MiXCR and keeps one entry per CDR3 protein. This repertoire shows some 900,000 distinct CDR3 sequences, around an eighth found once; its top ten account for around 1.5%. This sample also appeared in a second study, on yellow fever vaccine responses in identical twins.

The sequence was obtained from a woman younger than 30 in good health. The sequencing input was PBMCs. The gene calls are TRBV12-3 or TRBV12-4 and TRBJ2-7; D possibly corresponds to TRBD2 (6 bases). The DNA for the CDR3 is TGTGCCAGCAGTTTGGAGGGGTGGCAGGGCCCATACGAGCAGTACTTC. This gives the protein CASSLEGWQGPYEQYF.